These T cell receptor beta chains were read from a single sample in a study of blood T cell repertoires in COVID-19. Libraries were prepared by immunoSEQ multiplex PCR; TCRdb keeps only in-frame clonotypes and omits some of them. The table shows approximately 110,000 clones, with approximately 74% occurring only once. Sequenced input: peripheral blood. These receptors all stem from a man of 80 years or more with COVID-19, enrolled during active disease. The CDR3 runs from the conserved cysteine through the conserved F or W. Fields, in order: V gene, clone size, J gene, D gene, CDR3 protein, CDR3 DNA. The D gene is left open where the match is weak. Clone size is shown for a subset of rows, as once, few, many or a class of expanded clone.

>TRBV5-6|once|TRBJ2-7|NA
CASSQDWGERAAYEQYF
TGTGCCAGCAGCCAGGACTGGGGGGAGCGGGCCGCCTACGAGCAGTACTTC
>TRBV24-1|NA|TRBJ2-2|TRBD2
CATSTGRAYGELFF
TGTGCCACCAGTACCGGGAGGGCCTACGGGGAGCTGTTTTTT
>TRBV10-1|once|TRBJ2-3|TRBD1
CASKSGTGEDFTDTQYF
TGCGCCAGCAAGTCCGGGACAGGGGAGGACTTCACAGATACGCAGTATTTT
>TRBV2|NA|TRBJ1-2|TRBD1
CASGGTVDGYTF
TGTGCCAGCGGTGGGACAGTCGATGGCTACACCTTC
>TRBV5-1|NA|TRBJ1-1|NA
CASRQTGPEAFF
TGCGCCAGCAGACAAACAGGGCCTGAAGCTTTCTTT
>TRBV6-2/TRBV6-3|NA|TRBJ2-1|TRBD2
CASSTRLATNNEQFF
TGTGCCAGCAGTACTCGACTAGCCACTAACAATGAGCAGTTCTTC
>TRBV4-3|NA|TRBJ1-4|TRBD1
CASSQVGDRDISANEKLFF
TGCGCCAGCAGCCAAGTCGGGGACAGGGATATATCGGCTAATGAAAAACTGTTTTTT
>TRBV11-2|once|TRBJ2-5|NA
CASSLEGLLETQYF
TGTGCCAGCAGCTTAGAGGGGCTCTTGGAGACCCAGTACTTC
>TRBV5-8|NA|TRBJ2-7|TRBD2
CASSPKRGALNPYEQYF
TGTGCCAGCAGCCCGAAGCGGGGGGCCTTGAACCCCTACGAGCAGTACTTC
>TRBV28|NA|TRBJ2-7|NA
CASFDGGSAYEQYF
TGTGCCAGCTTTGATGGAGGGAGCGCCTACGAGCAGTACTTC
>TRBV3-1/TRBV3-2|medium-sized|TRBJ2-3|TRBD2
CASSQDLAGVGTQYF
TGTGCCAGCAGCCAAGATCTAGCGGGAGTGGGTACGCAGTATTTT
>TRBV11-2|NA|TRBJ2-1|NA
CASSLNGRSSYNEQFF
TGTGCCAGCAGCTTAAATGGGAGGAGCTCCTACAATGAGCAGTTCTTC
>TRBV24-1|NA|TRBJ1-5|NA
CATSEGGRTGNQPQHF
TGTGCCACCAGTGAGGGTGGGAGGACTGGCAATCAGCCCCAGCATTTT
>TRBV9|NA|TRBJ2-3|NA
CASSVDPGLTDTQYF
TGTGCCAGCAGCGTAGACCCAGGGCTAACAGATACGCAGTATTTT
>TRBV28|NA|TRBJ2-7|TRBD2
CAIAGTYEQYF
TGTGCTATAGCGGGTACCTACGAGCAGTACTTC
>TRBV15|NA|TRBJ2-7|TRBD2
CATSRGGAGEDEQYF
TGTGCCACCAGCAGAGGAGGAGCGGGAGAAGACGAGCAGTACTTC
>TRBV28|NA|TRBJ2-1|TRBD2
CASSSGTKRNEQFF
TGTGCCAGCAGCTCCGGGACTAAAAGGAATGAGCAGTTCTTC
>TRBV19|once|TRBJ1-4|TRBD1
CASRDRTNEKLFF
TGTGCCAGCAGGGACAGGACTAATGAAAAACTGTTTTTT
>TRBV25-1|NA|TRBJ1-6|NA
CASSEQVNSPLHF
TGTGCCAGCAGTGAACAGGTTAATTCACCCCTCCACTTT
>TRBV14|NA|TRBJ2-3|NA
CASSLPGSTDTQYF
TGTGCCAGCAGCCTACCAGGAAGCACAGATACGCAGTATTTT
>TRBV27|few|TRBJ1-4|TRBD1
CASSPITGGTNEKLFF
TGTGCCAGCAGTCCCATTACAGGGGGCACTAATGAAAAACTGTTTTTT
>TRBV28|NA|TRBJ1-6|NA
CASSLGTPGGSPLHF
TGTGCCAGCAGTCTAGGGACCCCCGGGGGTTCACCCCTCCACTTT
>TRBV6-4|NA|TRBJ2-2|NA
CASRGGTNTGELFF
TGTGCCAGCAGAGGAGGAACGAACACCGGGGAGCTGTTTTTT
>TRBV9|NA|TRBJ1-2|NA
CASSPPPGLGYGYTF
TGTGCCAGCAGCCCGCCCCCAGGGTTGGGCTATGGCTACACCTTC
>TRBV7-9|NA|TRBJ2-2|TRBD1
CASSPGQGGGTGELFF
TGTGCCAGCAGCCCAGGACAGGGAGGAGGGACCGGGGAGCTGTTTTTT
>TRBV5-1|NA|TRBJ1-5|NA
CASKQDPNQPQHF
TGCGCCAGCAAACAGGACCCCAATCAGCCCCAGCATTTT
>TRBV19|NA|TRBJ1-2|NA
CASSIGGGGTTYGYTF
TGTGCCAGTAGTATAGGTGGCGGTGGAACTACCTATGGCTACACCTTC
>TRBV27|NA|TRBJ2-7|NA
CASSRATSYYEQYF
TGTGCCAGCAGTCGCGCTACCTCATACTACGAGCAGTACTTC
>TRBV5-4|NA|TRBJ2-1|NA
CASSLALEGSYNEQFF
TGTGCCAGCAGCTTGGCTCTGGAGGGCTCCTACAATGAGCAGTTCTTC
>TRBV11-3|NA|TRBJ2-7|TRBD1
CASSFAGTGAYEQYF
TGTGCCAGCAGCTTCGCCGGGACAGGGGCGTACGAGCAGTACTTC
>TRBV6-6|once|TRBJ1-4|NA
CASSYSITENEKLFF
TGTGCCAGCAGTTACTCGATTACAGAGAATGAAAAACTGTTTTTT
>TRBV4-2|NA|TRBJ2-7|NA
CASSQEGGGGSYEQYF
TGTGCCAGCAGCCAAGAGGGAGGGGGAGGTTCCTACGAGCAGTACTTC
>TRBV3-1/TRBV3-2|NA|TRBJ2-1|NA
CASSSPGYEQFF
TGTGCCAGCAGCTCCCCAGGGTATGAGCAGTTCTTC
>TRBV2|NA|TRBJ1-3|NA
CASSVSGIGGNTIYF
TGTGCCAGCAGTGTTTCAGGGATCGGTGGAAACACCATATATTTT
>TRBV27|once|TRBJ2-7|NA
CASSFYPSTGSPNEQYF
TGTGCCAGCAGTTTCTACCCCTCGACAGGTTCGCCCAACGAGCAGTACTTC
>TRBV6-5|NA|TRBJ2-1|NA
CASSRGWNEQFF
TGTGCCAGCAGTAGGGGATGGAATGAGCAGTTCTTC